This is a list of T cell receptor beta chains from one sample in a study of blood T cell repertoires in COVID-19. Some clones are missing from TCRdb's copy, which holds only in-frame ones; the method was immunoSEQ multiplex PCR. Among roughly 200,000 clones, 75% to 90% were seen once, and the ten largest hold about 3.3%. Sample: peripheral blood. These receptors were collected from a man aged 55 to 70 with acute or convalescent COVID-19. The CDR3 runs from the conserved cysteine through the conserved F or W. Rows give clone size only sometimes, using once, few, many, or a class for an expanded clone.

cdr3_aa j_call clone_size v_call
CASSPGTGELFF TRBJ2-2 - TRBV28
CASSPKAANTGELFF TRBJ2-2 once TRBV5-4
CASSLLGGRAANEQFF TRBJ2-1 - TRBV14
CASSGHRGNQPQHF TRBJ1-5 few TRBV2
CASTPQTGFNSPLHF TRBJ1-6 - TRBV2
CASSLAWGSYNEQFF TRBJ2-1 - TRBV7-2
CASSPRGSYGYTF TRBJ1-2 - TRBV7-8
CASSGSSGAYNEQFF TRBJ2-1 - TRBV9
CASSWTGPSNTGELFF TRBJ2-2 once TRBV18
CASSSEGYNEQFF TRBJ2-1 - TRBV5-1